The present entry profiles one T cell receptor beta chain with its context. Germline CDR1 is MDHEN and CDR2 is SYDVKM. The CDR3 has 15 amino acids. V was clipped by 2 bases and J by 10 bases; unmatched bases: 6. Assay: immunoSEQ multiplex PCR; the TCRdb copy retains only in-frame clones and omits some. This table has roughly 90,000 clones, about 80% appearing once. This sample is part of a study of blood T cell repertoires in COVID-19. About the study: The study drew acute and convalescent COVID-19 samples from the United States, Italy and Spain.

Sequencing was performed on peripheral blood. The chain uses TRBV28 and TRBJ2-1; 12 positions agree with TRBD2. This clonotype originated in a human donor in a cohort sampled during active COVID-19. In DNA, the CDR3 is TGTGCCAGCAGTTTAGGGCTAGCGGGAGGGGGGGAGCAGTTCTTC. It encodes CASSLGLAGGGEQFF.